A selection of T cell receptor beta chains follows, all from one sample in a study of neoadjuvant anti-PD-1 for oral cavity cancer. The protocol was immunoSEQ multiplex PCR, while the TCRdb copy is restricted to in-frame clones and leaves out a portion. The sample comprises around 13,000 clones, 75% of which are singletons, and 2.2% rests with the top ten. The material was PBMCs, obtained after nivolumab (anti-PD-1) treatment. Every receptor here comes from a person aged 40 to 85 with oral cavity squamous cell carcinoma. Both conserved end residues are part of each CDR3. A D gene is named only where the DNA matches it firmly. Size is omitted from some rows. Given values are once, few, many or a class for expanded clones.

v_gene	d_gene	abundance	j_gene	CDR3nt	CDR3aa
TRBV14	-	-	TRBJ2-7	TGTGCCAGCAGCCAGGCCTACGAGCAGTACTTC	CASSQAYEQYF
TRBV19	-	-	TRBJ1-5	TGTGCCACGACCCCTCCGGGGAATCAGCCCCAGCATTTT	CATTPPGNQPQHF
TRBV2	-	few	TRBJ2-3	TGTGCCAGCAGGCCGGGACGAACTAGCACAGATACGCAGTATTTT	CASRPGRTSTDTQYF
TRBV30	-	-	TRBJ1-4	TGTGCCTGGGCAAGGGACGGTAATGAAAAACTGTTTTTT	CAWARDGNEKLFF
TRBV4-1	-	-	TRBJ2-3	TGCGCCAGCAGCCATTGGGGGAGAGAGTCTAGCACAGATACGCAGTATTTT	CASSHWGRESSTDTQYF
TRBV2	-	-	TRBJ2-7	TGTGCCAGCAGTCGCGCCGGCAGTAGCTCCTACGAGCAGTACTTC	CASSRAGSSSYEQYF
TRBV19	-	-	TRBJ1-5	TGTGCCAGTAGTATCTTAGGTGGTAATCAGCCCCAGCATTTT	CASSILGGNQPQHF
TRBV12-5	-	-	TRBJ1-5	TGTGCTAGTGGCGCTGGGCTACATCAGCCCCAGCATTTT	CASGAGLHQPQHF
TRBV2	TRBD1	-	TRBJ1-1	TGTGCCAGCAGTGGACAGGGAATTGAAGCTTTCTTT	CASSGQGIEAFF
TRBV12-5	TRBD2	-	TRBJ2-7	TGTGCTAGTGGTTTGCACGGGACTAGCGGGGCCCCCTACGAGCAGTACTTC	CASGLHGTSGAPYEQYF
TRBV2	TRBD1	-	TRBJ1-2	TGTGCCAGCAGGGAGGGGGCGAGCCGGCGCGGCTATGGCTACACCTTC	CASREGASRRGYGYTF
TRBV30	-	few	TRBJ1-5	TGTGCCTGGAGAAAGGACCCGACCCCGAATCAGCCCCAGCATTTT	CAWRKDPTPNQPQHF
TRBV19	-	few	TRBJ1-5	TGTGCCAGTACGTCCGCAGGGTCAAATCAGCCCCAGCATTTT	CASTSAGSNQPQHF
TRBV11-2	-	-	TRBJ2-1	TGTGCCAGCAGCTCCATCGGTAGCGTGAGACACAATGAGCAGTTCTTC	CASSSIGSVRHNEQFF
TRBV7-2	-	-	TRBJ2-7	TGTGCCAGCAGCTTAGCGGGAGGTTCGGAGCAGTACTTC	CASSLAGGSEQYF
TRBV7-8	TRBD2	-	TRBJ2-7	TGTGCCAGCAGCGCCCGACTAGCGGGAGGACCCTACGAGCAGTACTTC	CASSARLAGGPYEQYF
TRBV4-1	-	-	TRBJ1-6	TGCGCCAGCAGCCAAGAGGGGGGGACAACGCGTACACCCCTCCACTTT	CASSQEGGTTRTPLHF
TRBV6-1	-	-	TRBJ1-2	TGTGCCAGCAGTGATGGGCCCGAGTACACCTTC	CASSDGPEYTF
TRBV7-8	-	-	TRBJ2-1	TGTGCCAGCAGCTTAGTGCGGGGAGGGGGGTTCTACAATGAGCAGTTCTTC	CASSLVRGGGFYNEQFF
TRBV5-4	TRBD2	-	TRBJ2-5	TGTGCCAGCAGCTGGACTAGTGAAGAGACCCAGTACTTC	CASSWTSEETQYF
TRBV15	-	-	TRBJ2-5	TGTGCCACCAGCAGAGTAGGGGGAAGGGGAGAGACCCAGTACTTC	CATSRVGGRGETQYF
TRBV2	-	-	TRBJ1-2	TGTGCCAGCAGTGATTGGGTGACAGGAGCCTATGGCTACACCTTC	CASSDWVTGAYGYTF
TRBV5-1	TRBD2	-	TRBJ2-3	TGCGCCAGCAGCTCGGGGATGACTAGCGGGAAAAACACAGATACGCAGTATTTT	CASSSGMTSGKNTDTQYF
TRBV27	-	-	TRBJ2-1	TGTGCCAGCAGTTTAAGCCGACATAATGAGCAGTTCTTC	CASSLSRHNEQFF
TRBV19	TRBD2	-	TRBJ2-1	TGTGCCAGTAGTAGAGGACTAGCGGGAGTTCGTGAGCAGTTCTTC	CASSRGLAGVREQFF